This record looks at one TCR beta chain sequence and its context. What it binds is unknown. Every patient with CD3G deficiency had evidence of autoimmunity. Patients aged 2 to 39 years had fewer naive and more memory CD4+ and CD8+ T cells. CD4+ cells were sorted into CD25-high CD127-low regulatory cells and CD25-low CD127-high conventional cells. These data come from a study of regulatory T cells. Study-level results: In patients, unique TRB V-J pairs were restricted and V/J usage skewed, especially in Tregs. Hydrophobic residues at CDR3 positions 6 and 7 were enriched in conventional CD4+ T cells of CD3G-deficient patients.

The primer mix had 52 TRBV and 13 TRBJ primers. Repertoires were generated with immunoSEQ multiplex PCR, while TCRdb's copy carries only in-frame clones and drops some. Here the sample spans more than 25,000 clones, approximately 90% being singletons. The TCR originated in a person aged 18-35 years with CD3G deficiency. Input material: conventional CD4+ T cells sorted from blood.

CDR3 in amino acids: CASSEAWTGQGFF. The CDR3 coding sequence is TGTGCCAGCAGTGAAGCCTGGACAGGCCAGGGGTTCTTC. The genes are TRBV6-1 and TRBJ2-1, with 7 nucleotides matching TRBD1. CDR3 length: 13 residues. V was pared by 0 bases and J by 15 bases, with 8 bases of the junction left unmatched. The germline CDR1 and CDR2 sequences are MNHNS and SASEGT.